This T cell receptor beta chain was identified during a study of blood T cell repertoires in COVID-19. Per germline, CDR1 LNHDA and CDR2 SQIVND (reference sequence). Germline trimming cut 6 bases from V and 5 bases from J; bases unmatched to any gene: 11. This CDR3 is built from 15 residues. The method was immunoSEQ multiplex PCR; TCRdb's version includes in-frame clones alone and lacks a portion of them. The sample lists 200,000 to 250,000 clones; under 90% were seen once. The chain is built from TRBV19 and TRBJ2-7; 9 nucleotides align to TRBD1. This clonotype was sampled from a woman in her sixties or seventies who had recovered from COVID-19. Sequencing was carried out using PBMCs or T cells enriched from blood (not recorded which). The CDR3 region has the DNA TGTGCCAGTAGGGGAACTGGGACAGGGAATCACGAGCAGTACTTC. Its protein product is CASRGTGTGNHEQYF.